The T cell receptor (beta chain) under discussion was sequenced for a study of blood T cell repertoires in COVID-19. Recruits, aged roughly 18 to 95 years, lived in 20 to 30 US areas. The protocol was immunoSEQ multiplex PCR, while the TCRdb copy is restricted to in-frame clones and leaves out a portion. The sample contains about 320,000 clones, roughly nine tenths of which appear only once. The sample holds a few counts of this clone. The sequence was collected from a woman aged 30 to 39 who had been exposed to COVID-19. Sequenced: PBMCs or T cells enriched from blood (not recorded which).

CDR3 in amino acids: CASSHSGGGQPQHF. CDR3 DNA sequence: TGTGCCAGCAGCCACTCAGGGGGCGGACAGCCCCAGCATTTT. This chain joins TRBV3-1 (or the pseudogene TRBV3-2) and TRBJ1-5, with 8 bases matching TRBD1. This CDR3 comprises 14 residues. The germline V gene encodes CDR1 LGHDT and CDR2 YNNKEL (reference sequence). V shed 3 bases, J shed 7 bases, and the junction held 5 bases outside the gene matches.